The sequence of this T cell receptor beta chain was determined in a study of OX40 agonist ivuxolimab in advanced cancers. For the wider study: The costimulatory receptor OX40 (CD134) was targeted by ivuxolimab, a fully human IgG2 agonistic monoclonal antibody. Intravenous ivuxolimab was administered to patients every 2 weeks at six dose levels: 0.01, 0.1, 0.3, 1.5, 3 and 10 mg/kg. Of the roughly 51 patients in dose escalation, about 19 had hepatocellular carcinoma, around 15 had melanoma, 9 had renal cell carcinoma and 9 had head and neck cancer. In the dose-escalation cohort, 70% to 85% of patients were male, and the mean age was approximately 60 years with a range of about 20 to 79. Patients were allowed to have had prior anti-PD-1, anti-PD-L1 or anti-CTLA-4 therapy, and 30% to 50% of the dose-escalation patients had previously received checkpoint inhibitors. Partial responses occurred in three dose-escalation patients: two with cutaneous melanoma and one with hepatocellular carcinoma. The point of sequencing TCRbeta in the periphery was to test whether ivuxolimab changed TCR sequence diversity and drove clonal T-cell expansion. The paper describes the monotherapy dose-escalation part (N ≈ 52 patients) of the phase I trial of ivuxolimab. Summary of the overall study and its limitations: Low levels of normalized T-cell clonal expansion were also shown by some nonresponding patients. Clonal expansion of both CD4+ and CD8+ blood T cells was observed from baseline to week 6 at doses 0.1 to 3.0 mg/kg. Antigen specificity was not determined for the clonally expanded peripheral T cells. Partial responders in the 0.1-3.0 mg/kg groups had among the lowest normalized peripheral clonal expansion, especially among CD8+ T cells. After ivuxolimab, more expanded clones were found on average in CD8+ T cells than in CD4+ T cells.

Points on this clone: Its recognized antigen is unknown. Qualities for individual bases were not recorded, and no much larger clone is one base off.

Genomic DNA was extracted from sorted cells for sequencing of the TCRbeta CDR3 region. The immunoSEQ Assay was used to sequence the TCRbeta CDR3 regions. The table comes from immuneACCESS by way of TCRdb, which keeps in-frame sequences with V and J called. Part of the clones is missing from these tables; in studies checked, under half for an unresolved V gene and the rest for unknown reasons. The sample data list 50,000 to 65,000 clones, and approximately 88% of these were observed just once. About 4.8% of the sample belongs to the ten largest clones. V is clipped by 6 bases and J by 0 bases, and the sequence between their germline boundaries is 12 bases long. The germline V gene (reference sequence) supplies CDR1 SGHKS and CDR2 YYEKEE. Inclusive of the bounding cysteine and phenylalanine, the CDR3 is 15 residues long. Only the CDR3 DNA stays, 45 bases, in frame from base 1. Patients with a history of autoimmune disease or receiving systemic immunosuppression were excluded from the trial. Peripheral blood for TCR sequencing was collected from all dose cohorts at baseline, on cycle 4 day 1, and on cycle 7 day 1. The samples were taken from a phase I, first-in-human, multicenter, open-label dose-escalation trial of ivuxolimab. Adults with locally advanced or metastatic melanoma, renal cell carcinoma, hepatocellular carcinoma or head and neck squamous cell carcinoma were enrolled in the trial. Before TCR sequencing, CD4+ T cells and CD8+ T cells were sorted from peripheral blood as separate populations.

The sequencing used CD4+ or CD8+ T cells sorted from blood, collected in a trial of the OX40 agonist ivuxolimab. The sequence came from an adult with an advanced solid tumor such as melanoma, head and neck, liver or kidney cancer. The chain links TRBV5-5 with TRBJ2-2; there is no confident call for the D gene. The CDR3 protein: CASTYDSTNTGELFF. The bases are TGTGCCAGCACCTACGACTCTACGAACACCGGGGAGCTGTTTTTT.